Included here is one TCR beta chain sequence, with context. Its specificity is unknown. The germline V gene has CDR1 SGHAT and CDR2 FQNNGV. The CDR3 covers 14 residues. V shed 1 base and J shed 4 bases, with 10 bases lying between them. The PCR ran on 60 Vbeta and 13 Jbeta primers. Profiled with immunoSEQ multiplex PCR; TCRdb holds only in-frame clones, not every one. Of about 190,000 clones in the sample, about four fifths were seen once. The record originates from a study of cytomegalovirus exposure and HLA in healthy donors. Overall study findings and caveats: The study flagged 150 to 200 TCR beta chains as cytomegalovirus-associated. Most observed TCR sequences were rare, whereas some public TCRs were detected in many donors. In a later analysis, a missense DCLRE1C variant was linked to TCR beta V- and J-gene trimming. An analysis was carried out later, and it reportedly showed fewer N-insertions in an Asian-associated ancestry cluster than the 666-donor mean.

The sequencing sample was made of PBMCs. The J gene is TRBJ1-2, the V gene TRBV11-2; no firm D call. This receptor was taken from a woman aged 30 to 39 in good health and CMV-seropositive. The CDR3 sequence is CASSLGVGGYGYTF. CDR3 DNA: TGTGCCAGCAGCTTAGGGGTAGGCGGCTATGGCTACACCTTC.